Listed here are 3 T cell receptor beta chains from one sample, sequenced in a study of shared clonotypes between healthy human individuals. Libraries were prepared by immunoSEQ multiplex PCR; TCRdb keeps only in-frame clonotypes and omits some of them. The sample records around 2,100,000 clones, over 85% being singletons. Naive-designated CD8 cells lacked CD45RO, were positively enriched for CCR7, and omitted terminally differentiated effector memory CD45RA+ cells. The material sequenced was naive CD8+ T cells sorted from blood. The source of these receptors is a man aged 18 to 29 in good health.

The table lists this clone with a count of one. CDR3 DNA: TGTGCCACGGGCAGGGGACGAGACACTGAAGCTTTCTTT. Its protein is CATGRGRDTEAFF. The chain combines TRBV7-6 with TRBJ1-1, with D possibly TRBD1 on 6 matching bases. Trimming left V 10 bases short and J 3 bases short, with 15 bases between. Germline loops: CDR1 SGHVS, CDR2 FNYEAQ. The CDR3 consists of 13 residues.

The rearrangement joins TRBV27 to TRBJ2-7, with 9 bases matching TRBD1. Looked up from germline, CDR1 is MNHEY and CDR2 is SMNVEV (reference sequence). The V segment lost 4 bases and the J segment 2 bases; nucleotides outside the gene matches: 9. The CDR3 has 16 amino acids. In DNA form, the CDR3 reads TGTGCCAGCAGTTCTGGGGGACAGGGATACCCCTACGAGCAGTACTTC. Protein product: CASSSGGQGYPYEQYF.

The chain combines TRBV5-6 with TRBJ2-7; D possibly matches TRBD1 or TRBD2 (5 bases each). Germline CDR1 reads SGHDT; CDR2 reads YYEEEE. This CDR3 region has 13 residues. V lost 3 bases and J lost 5, with 12 bases in between. This CDR3 is CASSWGRGDEQYF. As DNA, the CDR3 is TGTGCCAGCAGCTGGGGCAGAGGGGACGAGCAGTACTTC.